This T cell receptor beta chain came from a study of Ad26.COV2.S vaccination and SARS-CoV-2 variants. Assay used: immunoSEQ multiplex PCR; TCRdb lists only in-frame clones, some missing. Among hundreds of thousands of clones, about 90% were seen once, and the ten largest hold about 1.5%. As concerns this clone: Its antigen remains unknown.

CDR1 and CDR2 from the germline V gene are MNHEY and SVGAGI. Unmatched junction bases numbered 2, after V lost 1 base and J lost 2 bases. This CDR3 is built from 15 residues. General observations from the study: Ad26.COV2.S recipients had broader spike-specific TCRs (P = 0.0014). Substantial breadth was reported for post-vaccination spike-specific CD8+ and CD4+ T cells.

As to treatment: about 20 received Ad26.COV2.S at low or high dose, single or two shots; about 5 received placebo; per-sample allocation not given. All samples were drawn on day 63, counting from the first vaccine or placebo injection. The donor's status was that of an adult aged 18-55 years in Boston. An Ad26 vector expressing Wuhan-strain SARS-CoV-2 spike constituted the vaccine. The source was peripheral blood, collected in a trial of Ad26.COV2.S vaccine versus placebo. The receptor's source is a person aged 18-65 years who received the Ad26.COV2.S COVID-19 vaccine or a placebo. J is TRBJ2-7 and V is TRBV6-5, with TRBD1 identical over 10 bases. The CDR3 is CASSYWGQGTYEQYF. The DNA for the CDR3 is TGTGCCAGCAGTTACTGGGGACAGGGGACCTACGAGCAGTACTTC.